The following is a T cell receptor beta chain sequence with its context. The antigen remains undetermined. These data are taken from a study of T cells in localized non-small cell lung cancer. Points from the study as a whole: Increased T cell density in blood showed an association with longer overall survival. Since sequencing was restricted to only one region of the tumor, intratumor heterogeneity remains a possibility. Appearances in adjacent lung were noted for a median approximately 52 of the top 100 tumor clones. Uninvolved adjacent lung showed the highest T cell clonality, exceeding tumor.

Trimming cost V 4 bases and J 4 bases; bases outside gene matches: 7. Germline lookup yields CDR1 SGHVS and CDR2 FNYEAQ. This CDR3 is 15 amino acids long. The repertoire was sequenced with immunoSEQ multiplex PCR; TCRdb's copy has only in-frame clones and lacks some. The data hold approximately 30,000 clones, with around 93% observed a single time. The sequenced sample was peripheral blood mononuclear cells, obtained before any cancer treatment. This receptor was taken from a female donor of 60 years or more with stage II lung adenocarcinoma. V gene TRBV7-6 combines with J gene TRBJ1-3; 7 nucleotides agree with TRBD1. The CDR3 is CASSWDRKAGNTIYF. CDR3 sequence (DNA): TGTGCCAGCAGCTGGGACAGAAAGGCCGGAAACACCATATATTTT.